These T cell receptor beta chains were read from a single sample in a study of patients and donors after allogeneic stem cell transplantation. TCRdb reprocessed the RT-PCR reads via MiXCR and lists one record per CDR3 protein. The profile shows fewer than 180,000 distinct CDR3 sequences, approximately 37% of them singletons. Sequences were obtained from blood, either unsorted or a sorted T cell fraction (not recorded which). The receptors derive from a human donor who was either an allogeneic HSCT recipient or a stem cell or donor lymphocyte infusion donor (not recorded which). It is not recorded whose cells these are; they may come from a transplant donor. Each CDR3 is given with its conserved first and last residue. Only part of the rows carry a size: once, few, many, or a class if the clone is expanded.

V gene,clone size,J gene,CDR3 protein
TRBV12-3/TRBV12-4,NA,TRBJ1-2,CASKGTEDGYTF
TRBV12-3/TRBV12-4,NA,TRBJ2-1,CASSLSGGGENEQFF
TRBV4-2,once,TRBJ2-7,CASSQDSLIGLWEQYF
TRBV12-3/TRBV12-4,NA,TRBJ2-1,CASSSLAGGPDEQFF
TRBV4-2,NA,TRBJ2-2,CASSQEIGGSLGGTGELFF
TRBV9,NA,TRBJ1-6,CASSALDLHSPLHF
TRBV5-6,NA,TRBJ2-5,CASSWDLETQYF
TRBV7-2,NA,TRBJ2-1,CASSPEGVGEQFF
TRBV12-3/TRBV12-4,many,TRBJ1-6,CASRMGPRNSPLHF
TRBV12-3/TRBV12-4,once,TRBJ1-2,CASSSLREGYTF
TRBV12-3/TRBV12-4,NA,TRBJ1-2,CASSFRQGGGYTF
TRBV28,once,TRBJ1-1,CASSLNRGQKAFF
TRBV4-2,NA,TRBJ1-1,CASSQDPGGLGAEAFF
TRBV12-3/TRBV12-4,NA,TRBJ1-5,CASSLVGTGFQPQHF
TRBV12-3/TRBV12-4,few,TRBJ1-4,CASSLDRTNEKLFF
TRBV5-1,NA,TRBJ2-1,CASSLVGAAAGSYNEQFF
TRBV29-1,once,TRBJ2-3,CSERTASTDTQYF
TRBV13,NA,TRBJ1-5,CASSKGQGRKQPQHF
TRBV12-3/TRBV12-4,NA,TRBJ2-2,CASSLTGLANTGELFF
TRBV28,NA,TRBJ1-5,CASSPPLGPQHF
TRBV25-1,NA,TRBJ1-1,CASSSRANTEAFF
TRBV20-1,NA,TRBJ1-2,CSAIIGDYGYTF
TRBV5-1,NA,TRBJ2-1,CASSFRNTPGAPSYNEQFF
TRBV6-2/TRBV6-3,NA,TRBJ2-2,CASSYSQLPYTGELFF
TRBV7-2,NA,TRBJ1-5,CASSLDGRTNQPQHF
TRBV10-3,NA,TRBJ2-5,CAISELSGGPLQETQYF
TRBV19,NA,TRBJ2-3,CASRTRSTDTQYF
TRBV5-5,few,TRBJ1-5,CASSSTGGNQPQHF
TRBV21-1,NA,TRBJ2-3,CASRGGALGTDTQYF
TRBV12-3/TRBV12-4,NA,TRBJ1-1,CASSPGGIPEAFF
TRBV7-9,few,TRBJ2-2,CASSLARYTRTGELFF
TRBV5-6,NA,TRBJ2-2,CASSLAGPGELFF
TRBV20-1,NA,TRBJ1-2,CSAPPQGYGYTF
TRBV3-1,few,TRBJ1-2,CASSRSSPLIFTHGYTF
TRBV6-5,NA,TRBJ1-5,CASSLTGTGYSNQPQHF
TRBV27,NA,TRBJ1-4,CASSSTGRNEKLFF
TRBV20-1,many,TRBJ1-1,CSASGGTEAFF
TRBV28,few,TRBJ1-1,CASSLPHGTEAFF
TRBV5-1,NA,TRBJ2-1,CASSLVGDSYNEQFF
TRBV12-3/TRBV12-4,NA,TRBJ2-5,CASSYDRGRGETQYF
TRBV9,NA,TRBJ1-6,CASQRDTRSGGNSPLHF
TRBV20-1,few,TRBJ1-1,CSAERAEHTEAFF
TRBV3-1,many,TRBJ1-2,CASSQDTLYGYTF
TRBV20-1,few,TRBJ1-6,CSARRESNSPLHF
TRBV6-5,NA,TRBJ2-3,CASSYGAGVADTQYF
TRBV11-2,NA,TRBJ1-1,CASSRPTRMNTEAFF
TRBV28,NA,TRBJ2-1,CASSKRGLSSYNEQFF
TRBV20-1,few,TRBJ1-1,CSARETPANTEAFF
TRBV28,few,TRBJ2-7,CASSLEGYEQYF
TRBV7-9,NA,TRBJ2-1,CASSSPGTLSSYNEQFF
TRBV7-6,NA,TRBJ2-5,CASSIVDGRQETQYF
TRBV20-1,NA,TRBJ1-5,CSVRQGGNQPQHF
TRBV25-1,NA,TRBJ1-5,CASSDRNGYSNQPQHF
TRBV4-3,few,TRBJ2-1,CASSQDNSLLDEQFF
TRBV20-1,NA,TRBJ1-1,CSARDRPHEAFF
TRBV12-3/TRBV12-4,few,TRBJ1-6,CASSLARSSYNSPLHF
TRBV28,NA,TRBJ1-5,CASSRLLVQSNQPQHF
TRBV7-9,NA,TRBJ2-2,CASSLPGLAGFGELFF
TRBV20-1,few,TRBJ1-2,CSAPGTGYESTF